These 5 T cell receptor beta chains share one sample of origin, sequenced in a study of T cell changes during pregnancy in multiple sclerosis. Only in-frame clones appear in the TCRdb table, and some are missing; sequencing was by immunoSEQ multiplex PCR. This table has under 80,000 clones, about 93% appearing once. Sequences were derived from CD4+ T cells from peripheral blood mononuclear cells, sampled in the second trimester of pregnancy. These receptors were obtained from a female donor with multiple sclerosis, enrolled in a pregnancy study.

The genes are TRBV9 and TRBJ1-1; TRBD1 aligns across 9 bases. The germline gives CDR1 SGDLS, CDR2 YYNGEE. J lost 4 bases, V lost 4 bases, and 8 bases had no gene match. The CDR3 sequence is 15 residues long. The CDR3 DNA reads TGTGCCAGCAGCACAACAGGGGGCGTTGGCACTGAAGCTTTCTTT. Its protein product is CASSTTGGVGTEAFF.

The CDR3: CASSPQETQYF. The CDR3 DNA follows: TGCGCCAGCAGCCCACAAGAGACCCAGTACTTC. The chain links TRBV10-2 to TRBJ2-5; D call uncertain. The CDR3 covers 11 residues. Germline lookup yields CDR1 WSHSY and CDR2 SAAADI. The V gene lost 6 bases and the J gene lost 2 bases, with 4 bases spanning the gap.

CDR3 bases: TGCGCCAGCAGCCAACTCGGGAGAGGAAGCACCGGGGAGCTGTTTTTT. Amino acid sequence: CASSQLGRGSTGELFF. The V and J genes are TRBV4-3 and TRBJ2-2; the D gene is possibly TRBD2 (6 bases). CDR1 is LGHNA and CDR2 is YSLEER in the germline V gene. The CDR3 has 16 residues. Trimming cost V 2 bases and J 4 bases, with 14 bases left between them.

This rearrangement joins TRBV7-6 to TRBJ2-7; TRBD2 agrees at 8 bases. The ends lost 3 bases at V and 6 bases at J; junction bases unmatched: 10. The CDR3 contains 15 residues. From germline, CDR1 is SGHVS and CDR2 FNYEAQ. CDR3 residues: CASSLTPSGGSEQYF. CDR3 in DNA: TGTGCCAGCAGCTTGACCCCCAGCGGGGGAAGCGAGCAGTACTTC.

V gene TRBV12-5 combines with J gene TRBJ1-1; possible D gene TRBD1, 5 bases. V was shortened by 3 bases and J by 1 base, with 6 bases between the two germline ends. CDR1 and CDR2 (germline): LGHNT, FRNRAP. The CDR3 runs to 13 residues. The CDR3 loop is CASGLRGNTEAFF. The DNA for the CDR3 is TGTGCTAGTGGTTTAAGGGGGAACACTGAAGCTTTCTTT.